Listed below are T cell receptor beta chains from one sample, sequenced in a study of blood T cell repertoires in COVID-19. The data were produced by immunoSEQ multiplex PCR, yet TCRdb's version contains in-frame clones alone and is incomplete. The table has approximately 440,000 clones, roughly 88% seen once; the top ten hold roughly 12%. Specimen: peripheral blood. Source of these receptors: a woman in her forties or fifties with COVID-19, enrolled during active disease. Each CDR3 is given with its conserved first and last residue. A D gene is named only where the DNA matches it firmly. Rows give clone size only sometimes, using once, few, many, or a class for an expanded clone.

>TRBD1|TRBV5-4|.|TRBJ1-5
TGTGCCAGCAGCGATATGGGACAGACTCAGCCCCAGCATTTT
CASSDMGQTQPQHF
>.|TRBV19|once|TRBJ2-1
TGTGCCAGTCTCTCAGGGACAAACAATGAGCAGTTCTTC
CASLSGTNNEQFF
>.|TRBV4-2|few|TRBJ1-1
TGTGCCAGCAGCCATGTTCAGGGCAAGAACACTGAAGCTTTCTTT
CASSHVQGKNTEAFF
>.|TRBV9|.|TRBJ1-1
TGTGCCAGCAGCGTAACGGGACAAGGAAAAGCTTTCTTT
CASSVTGQGKAFF
>TRBD1|TRBV11-3|.|TRBJ1-4
TGTGCCAGCAGCCGGACAGGGGAAGAAAAACTGTTTTTT
CASSRTGEEKLFF
>TRBD1|TRBV5-5|.|TRBJ1-3
TGTGCCAGCAGCGGAACAGGGGCCTCTGGAAACACCATATATTTT
CASSGTGASGNTIYF
>TRBD1|TRBV5-1|.|TRBJ1-2
TGCGCCAGCAGCTTAGGGACAGACTATGGCTACACCTTC
CASSLGTDYGYTF
>.|TRBV7-9|once|TRBJ1-1
TGTGCCAGCAGCATTTACCCTGAGGGGAACACTGAAGCTTTCTTT
CASSIYPEGNTEAFF
>.|TRBV7-5|once|TRBJ1-1
TGTGCCAGAAGCCACCGCTACGCACGGGGGGCGGACACTGAAGCTTTCTTT
CARSHRYARGADTEAFF
>.|TRBV20-1|once|TRBJ2-3
TGCAGTGCTAGTGCTAGGCGGGGGCTCAGCACAGATACGCAGTATTTT
CSASARRGLSTDTQYF
>TRBD2|TRBV7-9|.|TRBJ2-7
TGTGCCAGCAGCCTCGGGACTAGCGGGGGGGCGTTATACGAGCAGTACTTC
CASSLGTSGGALYEQYF
>.|TRBV2|.|TRBJ1-1
TGTGCCAGCAGTGAAGGGAGGGAAGCTTTCTTT
CASSEGREAFF
>TRBD1|TRBV30|.|TRBJ1-2
TGTGCCTGGAGTCCCGGGACAGGCCTCTATGGCTACACCTTC
CAWSPGTGLYGYTF
>TRBD2|TRBV6-6|.|TRBJ2-5
TGTGCCAGCAGCTCGCCCCTATTACCGGGACTAGCGGGGGGGAAGACCCAGTACTTC
CASSSPLLPGLAGGKTQYF
>.|TRBV19|.|TRBJ2-3
TGTGCCAGTAGTATAGCAACAGATACGCAGTATTTT
CASSIATDTQYF
>TRBD1|TRBV19|.|TRBJ2-7
TGTGCCAGTAGTATGAGGGACAGGGGAGTCGAGCAGTACTTC
CASSMRDRGVEQYF
>.|TRBV6-6|.|TRBJ1-2
TGTGCCACCGGGGGGGACACAACGTCCTTTGGCTACACCTTC
CATGGDTTSFGYTF